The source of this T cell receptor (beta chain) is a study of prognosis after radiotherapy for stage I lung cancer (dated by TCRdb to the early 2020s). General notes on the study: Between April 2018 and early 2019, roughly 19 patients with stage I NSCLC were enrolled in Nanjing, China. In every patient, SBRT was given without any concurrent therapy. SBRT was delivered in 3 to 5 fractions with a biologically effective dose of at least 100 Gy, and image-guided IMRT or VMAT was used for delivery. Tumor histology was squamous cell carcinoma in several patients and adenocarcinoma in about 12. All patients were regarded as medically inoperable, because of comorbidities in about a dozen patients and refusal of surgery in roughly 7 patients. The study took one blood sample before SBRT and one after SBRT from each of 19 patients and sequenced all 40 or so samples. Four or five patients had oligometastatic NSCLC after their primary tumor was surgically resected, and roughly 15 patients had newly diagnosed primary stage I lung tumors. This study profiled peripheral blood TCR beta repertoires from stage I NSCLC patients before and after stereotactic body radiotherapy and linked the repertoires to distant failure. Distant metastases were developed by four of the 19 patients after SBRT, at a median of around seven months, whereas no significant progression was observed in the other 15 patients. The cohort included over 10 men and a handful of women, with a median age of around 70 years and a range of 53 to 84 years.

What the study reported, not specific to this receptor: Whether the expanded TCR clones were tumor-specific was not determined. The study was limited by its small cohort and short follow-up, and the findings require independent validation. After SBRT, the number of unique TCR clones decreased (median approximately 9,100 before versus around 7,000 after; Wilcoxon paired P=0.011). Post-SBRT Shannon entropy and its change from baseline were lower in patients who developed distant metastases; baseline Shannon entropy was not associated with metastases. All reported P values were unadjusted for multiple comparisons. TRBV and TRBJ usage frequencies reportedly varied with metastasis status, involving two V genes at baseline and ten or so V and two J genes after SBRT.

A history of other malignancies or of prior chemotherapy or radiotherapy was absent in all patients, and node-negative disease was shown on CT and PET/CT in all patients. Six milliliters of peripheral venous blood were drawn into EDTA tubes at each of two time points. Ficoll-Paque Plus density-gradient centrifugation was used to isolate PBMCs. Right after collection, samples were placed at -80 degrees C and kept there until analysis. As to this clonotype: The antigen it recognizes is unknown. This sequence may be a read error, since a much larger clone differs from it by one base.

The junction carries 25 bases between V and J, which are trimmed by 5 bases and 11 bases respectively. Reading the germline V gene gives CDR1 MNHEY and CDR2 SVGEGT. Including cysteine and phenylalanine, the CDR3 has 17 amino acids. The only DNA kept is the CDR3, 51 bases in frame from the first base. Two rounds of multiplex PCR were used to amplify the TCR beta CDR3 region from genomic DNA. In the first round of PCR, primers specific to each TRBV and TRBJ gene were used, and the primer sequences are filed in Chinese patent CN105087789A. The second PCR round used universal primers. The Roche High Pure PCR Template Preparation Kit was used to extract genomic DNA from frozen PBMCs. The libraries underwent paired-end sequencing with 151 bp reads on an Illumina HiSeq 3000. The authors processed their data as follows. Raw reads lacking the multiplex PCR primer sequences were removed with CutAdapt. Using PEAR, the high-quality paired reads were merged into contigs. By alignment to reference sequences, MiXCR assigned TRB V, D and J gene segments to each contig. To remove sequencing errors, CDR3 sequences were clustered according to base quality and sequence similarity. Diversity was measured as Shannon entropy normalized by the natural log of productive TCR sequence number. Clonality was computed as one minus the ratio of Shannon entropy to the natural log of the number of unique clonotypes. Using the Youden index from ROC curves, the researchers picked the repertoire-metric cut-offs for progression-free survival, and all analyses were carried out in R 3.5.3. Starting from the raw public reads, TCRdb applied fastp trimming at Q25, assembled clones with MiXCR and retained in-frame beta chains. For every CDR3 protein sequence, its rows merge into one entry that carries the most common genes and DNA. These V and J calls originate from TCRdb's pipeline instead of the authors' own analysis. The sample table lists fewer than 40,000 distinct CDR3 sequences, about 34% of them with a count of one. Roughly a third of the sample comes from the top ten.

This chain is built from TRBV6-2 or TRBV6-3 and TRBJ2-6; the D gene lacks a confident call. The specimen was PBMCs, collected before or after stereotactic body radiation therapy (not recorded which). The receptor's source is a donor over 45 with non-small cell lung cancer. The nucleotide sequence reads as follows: TGTGCCAGCAGTGAAGTTTACACACCCTTGGGTGCCGACGTCCTGACTTTC. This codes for CASSEVYTPLGADVLTF.